Described below is a single T cell receptor (beta chain) sequence and its context. The antigen is undetermined. The source of the sample is a study of cytomegalovirus exposure and HLA in healthy donors. As for the study in general: For the 300 to 450 genotyped donors, 80% to 90% fell within the Caucasian-associated ancestry cluster. Study-wide points: In all likelihood, a cluster of highly shared sequence variants was a sequencing artifact. In the analysis, some V segments, TRBV6-2 and TRBV6-3 included, were excluded as indistinguishable.

The PCR used 60 Vbeta and 13 Jbeta primers. This table comes from immunoSEQ multiplex PCR, and its TCRdb copy is limited to in-frame clones, with some not included. Here the sample spans hundreds of thousands of clones, 75% to 85% being singletons. The germline V gene has CDR1 SGHTA and CDR2 FQGNSA. This CDR3 spans 13 amino acids. V was pared by 2 bases and J by 2 bases, with 4 bases between. The chain employs TRBV7-2 and TRBJ1-5; no firm D call. The sample comprised PBMCs. The source of this sequence is a girl aged 5-17 years in good health and CMV-seronegative. This CDR3 is CASSLYGNQPQHF. CDR3 in DNA: TGTGCCAGCAGCTTATATGGCAATCAGCCCCAGCATTTT.